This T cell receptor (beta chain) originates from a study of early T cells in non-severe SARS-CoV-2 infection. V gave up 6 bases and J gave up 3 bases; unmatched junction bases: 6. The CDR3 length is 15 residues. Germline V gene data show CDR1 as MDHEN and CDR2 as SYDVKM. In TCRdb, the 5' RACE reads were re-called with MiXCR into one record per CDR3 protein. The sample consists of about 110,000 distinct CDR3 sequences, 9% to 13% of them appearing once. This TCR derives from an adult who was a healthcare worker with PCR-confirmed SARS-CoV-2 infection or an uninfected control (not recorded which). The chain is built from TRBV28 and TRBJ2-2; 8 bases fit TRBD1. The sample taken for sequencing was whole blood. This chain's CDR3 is CASRPTGAYTGELFF. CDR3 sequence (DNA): TGTGCCAGCAGGCCGACAGGGGCCTACACCGGGGAGCTGTTTTTT.